The TCR beta chain under discussion was sequenced for a study of OX40 agonist ivuxolimab in advanced cancers. Background on the study: With a range of roughly 20 to 80, age averaged 60 years, and around 83% were male. Anti-PD-1, anti-PD-L1 or anti-CTLA-4 therapy given earlier was allowed, and 40% had some. General study points: Averaging showed that CD8+ T cells had more expanded clones than CD4+ did.

TCRdb's copy holds only in-frame clones and misses some; the assay was immunoSEQ multiplex PCR. The table lists about 80,000 clones, around 90% of them singletons, with over 0.25% in the top ten. CDR3 length: 16 amino acids. Looked up from germline, CDR1 is SGDLS and CDR2 is YYNGEE. The V gene lost 7 bases and the J gene lost 0 bases, with 19 bases spanning the gap. Only a few counts were recorded for this clone. Its matching antigen is unknown. The source is an adult with an advanced solid tumor such as melanoma, head and neck, liver or kidney cancer. The material was CD4+ or CD8+ T cells sorted from blood, obtained in a trial of the OX40 agonist ivuxolimab. This sequence joins TRBV9 and TRBJ1-1; TRBD1 might be the D (5 bases). This CDR3 is CASDPPGHPMNTEAFF. DNA of the CDR3: TGTGCCAGCGACCCGCCAGGACACCCTATGAACACTGAAGCTTTCTTT.